The 26 T cell receptor beta chains in this list originate from one sample, sequenced in a study of CD8 T cells in Susac syndrome. When the RNA was reverse transcribed, random hexamers were used with an input of about 0.45 to 1 ug. MiXCR was run by TCRdb on the immunoSEQ multiplex PCR reads, yielding one entry per CDR3 protein. The table has 140,000 or so distinct CDR3 sequences, about 95% seen once. What was sequenced was CD4+ T cells from PBMCs. The receptors shown here come from a human donor with multiple sclerosis.

This rearrangement joins TRBV9 to TRBJ1-2; no firm D call. Trimming removed 3 bases from V and 0 bases from J, with 12 bases in between. From germline, CDR1 is SGDLS and CDR2 YYNGEE. The length of the CDR3 is 15 residues. In DNA, the CDR3 is TGTGCCAGCAGCGCCTCAGAGAGGACTAACTATGGCTACACCTTC. It translates to CASSASERTNYGYTF.

This chain connects TRBV7-2 to TRBJ1-2, with TRBD1 matching 9 bases. Germline-derived CDR1 and CDR2 are SGHTA and FQGNSA. The ends lost 4 bases at V and 4 bases at J; junction bases unmatched: 7. The CDR3 extends over 15 amino acids. The CDR3 DNA reads TGTGCCAGCAGCTCGGGACAGGGATCCCTCTATGGCTACACCTTC. Its translation is CASSSGQGSLYGYTF.

As DNA, the CDR3 is TGTGCCAGCAGTTACTCCCAGAACACTGAAGCTTTCTTT. Translated, it gives CASSYSQNTEAFF. The genes are TRBV6-5 and TRBJ1-1; D call uncertain. Germline V lookup: CDR1 MNHEY, CDR2 SVGAGI. The CDR3 has 13 residues. Trimming removed 0 bases from V and 1 base from J, with 3 bases in between.

The V call is TRBV4-1, the J call TRBJ2-7; D may be TRBD2 (5 bases). The CDR3 is made up of 13 amino acids. The V gene's germline CDR1 is MGHRA and CDR2 YSYEKL. The germline V and J ends were trimmed by 0 bases and 7 bases, with 10 bases remaining between them. The CDR3 is CASSQDGIREQYF. CDR3 nucleotide sequence: TGCGCCAGCAGCCAAGACGGGATCAGGGAGCAGTACTTC.

This chain links TRBV12-3 or TRBV12-4 with TRBJ1-1; D is undetermined. CDR3 length: 13 residues. V shed 4 bases and J shed 1 base, with 7 bases lying between them. CDR3 amino acids: CASSWTENTEAFF. The CDR3 nucleotides read TGTGCCAGCAGTTGGACGGAGAACACTGAAGCTTTCTTT.

This clonotype occurred once. The J gene is TRBJ2-5, the V gene TRBV12-3 or TRBV12-4, with a tentative D call TRBD2 (6 bases). The length of the CDR3 is 12 residues. The ends were cut back, 6 bases at V and 5 bases at J, with 10 bases in the middle. The CDR3 DNA follows: TGTGCCAGCAGGGGGGACTTCGAGACCCAGTACTTC. Translation: CASRGDFETQYF.

This chain links TRBV30 with TRBJ1-5; no firm D call. The germline CDR1 and CDR2 sequences are GTSNPN and SVGIG (reference sequence). V dropped 0 bases and J dropped 1 base, with 7 bases sitting between them. The CDR3 covers 14 residues. The CDR3 spells CAWSVGGSNQPQHF. CDR3 in DNA: TGTGCCTGGAGTGTAGGAGGGAGCAATCAGCCCCAGCATTTT. The variable domain in full, completed from reference TRBV30 and TRBJ1-5, reads SQTIHQWPATLVQPVGSPLSLECTVEGTSNPNLYWYRQAAGRGLQLLFYSVGIGQISSEVPQNLSASRPQDRQFILSSKKLLLSDSGFYLCAWSVGGSNQPQHFGDGTRLSIL.

The chain couples TRBV5-1 to TRBJ1-2; the D is unclear. Looked up from germline, CDR1 is SGHRS and CDR2 is YFSETQ. V was cut by 3 bases and J by 0 bases, with 9 bases left in between. The CDR3 covers 14 residues. The CDR3 region has the DNA TGCGCCAGCAGCTATTCAGGATCTAACTATGGCTACACCTTC. It codes for CASSYSGSNYGYTF.

The CDR3 reads CATSDAGGQGNTEAFF. The CDR3 DNA reads as TGTGCCACCAGTGATGCCGGAGGACAGGGGAACACTGAAGCTTTCTTT. The chain employs TRBV24-1 and TRBJ1-1, with TRBD1 matching over 8 bases. Germline CDR1 and CDR2: KGHDR and SFDVKD. The CDR3 loop spans 16 amino acids. After removal of 3 bases from V and 1 base from J, the junction contained 6 bases not matched to a gene.

V and J are TRBV4-1 and TRBJ2-5; perhaps TRBD1 as D (6 bases). Trimming removed 5 bases at V and 1 base at J, with 11 bases between. CDR1 and CDR2 from the germline V gene are MGHRA and YSYEKL. CDR3 length: 14 residues. Here the CDR3 reads CASSRDISQETQYF. The DNA of the CDR3 is TGCGCCAGCAGCAGGGACATCTCCCAAGAGACCCAGTACTTC.

A single count supports this clonotype. The genes are TRBV7-2 and TRBJ2-1; D gene uncertain. Germline lookup yields CDR1 SGHTA and CDR2 FQGNSA. This CDR3 has 15 residues. Trimming removed 4 bases from V and 0 bases from J, with 10 bases in between. The CDR3 region is CASSSLPSSYNEQFF. The DNA of the CDR3 is TGTGCCAGCAGCTCCCTTCCCAGCTCCTACAATGAGCAGTTCTTC.

The chain uses TRBV30 and TRBJ2-1, with TRBD2 as a possible D gene (6 bases). Per germline, CDR1 GTSNPN and CDR2 SVGIG (reference sequence). V lost 4 bases and J 10 bases, leaving 11 bases between the germline ends. The CDR3 loop spans 11 amino acids. CDR3 sequence (DNA): TGTGCCTGGAAGGCGGGGAGGGAGCAGTTCTTC. Protein sequence: CAWKAGREQFF. Full variable domain (rest looked up from reference TRBV30 and TRBJ2-1): SQTIHQWPATLVQPVGSPLSLECTVEGTSNPNLYWYRQAAGRGLQLLFYSVGIGQISSEVPQNLSASRPQDRQFILSSKKLLLSDSGFYLCAWKAGREQFFGPGTRLTVL.

This clonotype was picked up one time. The chain couples TRBV15 to TRBJ1-2, with D unresolved. V was cut by 1 base and J by 2 bases, with 5 bases left in between. CDR3 length equals 13 residues. Germline CDR1 LNHNV, CDR2 YYDKDF (reference sequence). The CDR3 nucleotides are TGTGCCACCAGCAGAGGGAGAAACTATGGCTACACCTTC. Translated: CATSRGRNYGYTF.

This clonotype showed up just once. The rearrangement links TRBV12-3 or TRBV12-4 to TRBJ2-3; no clear D gene. The CDR3 runs 15 residues. Trimming shortened V by 2 bases and J by 6 bases, and 15 bases separated the two germline ends. CDR3 nucleotides: TGTGCCAGCAGTTTACGTAGCCCAAACTGGGATACGCAGTATTTT. It is translated as CASSLRSPNWDTQYF.

This rearrangement joins TRBV20-1 to TRBJ2-7, with no clear D. The CDR3 sequence is 10 residues long. Trimming took off 6 bases at V and 7 bases at J, with 10 bases between the two ends. Germline CDR1 and CDR2: DFQATT and SNEGSKA (reference sequence). CDR3 residues: CSANFYEQYF. CDR3 DNA: TGCAGTGCCAATTTCTATGAGCAGTACTTC.

V gene TRBV20-1 combines with J gene TRBJ1-1; 7 nucleotides agree with TRBD1. Germline lookup yields CDR1 DFQATT and CDR2 SNEGSKA (reference sequence). The CDR3 is 15 residues long. V was clipped by 3 bases and J by 0 bases; unmatched bases: 7. The DNA for the CDR3 is TGCAGTGCTAGTAGGTCAGGGGGGATGAACACTGAAGCTTTCTTT. Translating it yields CSASRSGGMNTEAFF.

The chain joins TRBV6-5 to TRBJ1-1, with D perhaps matching TRBD1 (6 bases). V lost 6 bases to trimming and J lost 4 bases, with 12 bases between them. This CDR3 region has 13 residues. Germline V gene data show CDR1 as MNHEY and CDR2 as SVGAGI. CDR3 protein: CASRQGTGTEAFF. The CDR3 region has the DNA TGTGCCAGCAGACAGGGTACGGGCACTGAAGCTTTCTTT.

The J gene is TRBJ2-2, the V gene TRBV7-9; no reliable D call. CDR3 size: 15 residues. Trimming removed 5 bases at V and 0 bases at J, with 10 bases between. The germline CDR1 and CDR2 sequences are SEHNR and FQNEAQ (reference sequence). For the CDR3, the DNA is TGTGCCAGCAGCCCTCTCTGGACGAACACCGGGGAGCTGTTTTTT. This codes for CASSPLWTNTGELFF.

The rearrangement joins TRBV3-1 to TRBJ2-1; 15 positions agree with TRBD2. The germline gives CDR1 LGHDT, CDR2 YNNKEL (reference sequence). This CDR3 spans 20 amino acids. With V trimmed by 1 base and J by 5 bases, 12 bases remained unmatched. The CDR3: CASSQAGTSGGFSFNNEQFF. Written as DNA, the CDR3 is TGTGCCAGCAGCCAAGCCGGGACTAGCGGGGGGTTCTCCTTCAACAATGAGCAGTTCTTC.

V is TRBV11-2 and J is TRBJ1-2; the match to TRBD1 covers 8 bases. Germline CDR1 and CDR2: SGHAT and FQNNGV. The trim removed 0 bases at V and 2 bases at J, leaving 2 bases unmatched. The CDR3 is 15 residues long. Written as DNA, the CDR3 is TGTGCCAGCAGCTTAGACGGACAGGGAAACTATGGCTACACCTTC. This translates into CASSLDGQGNYGYTF. Variable domain in full (rest from reference TRBV11-2 and TRBJ1-2): EAGVAQSPRYKIIEKRQSVAFWCNPISGHATLYWYQQILGQGPKLLIQFQNNGVVDDSQLPKDRFSAERLKGVDSTLKIQPAKLEDSAVYLCASSLDGQGNYGYTFGSGTRLTVV.

The chain links TRBV30 to TRBJ2-1; either TRBD1 or TRBD2 may fit D (6 bases each). Germline V CDR1 and CDR2: GTSNPN, SVGIG (reference sequence). This CDR3 comprises 11 residues. CDR3: CSQGRFNEQFF. CDR3 DNA sequence: TGTTCCCAGGGGAGGTTCAATGAGCAGTTCTTC.

This chain uses TRBV12-3 or TRBV12-4 with TRBJ2-1; TRBD2 agrees at 9 bases. CDR3 length: 14 residues. V was clipped by 4 bases and J by 4 bases; unmatched bases: 2. This CDR3 reads CASSSSGVYNEQFF. DNA for the CDR3: TGTGCCAGCAGTTCTAGCGGGGTTTACAATGAGCAGTTCTTC.

The chain is built from TRBV29-1 and TRBJ2-3; D remains unclear. The CDR3 spans 16 residues. CDR1 SQVTM and CDR2 ANQGSEA come from the germline V gene. V lost 4 bases and J 6 bases, leaving 23 bases between the germline ends. CDR3 nucleotides: TGCAGCGTTGGAACGAGAGTGGCGGTCGTCGGGGATACGCAGTATTTT. Its protein is CSVGTRVAVVGDTQYF.

V usage is TRBV6-5 and J usage is TRBJ2-7; 13 bases are a match to TRBD2. This CDR3 has 15 residues. Trimming removed 4 bases from V and 7 bases from J; junction bases left unmatched: 7. Germline V gene lookup returns CDR1 MNHEY and CDR2 SVGAGI. The CDR3 is CASSSPGTSGIEQYF. Written as DNA, the CDR3 is TGTGCCAGCAGTTCTCCCGGGACTAGCGGGATTGAGCAGTACTTC.

The chain carries TRBV19 and TRBJ1-1; 8 bases align to TRBD1. This CDR3 is 13 amino acids long. Germline V CDR1 and CDR2: LNHDA, SQIVND (reference sequence). Trimming removed 8 bases from V and 1 base from J; junction bases left unmatched: 3. CDR3 DNA: TGTGCCAGTTCCGACAGGGGGAACACTGAAGCTTTCTTT. Amino acid sequence: CASSDRGNTEAFF.

The chain employs TRBV4-1 and TRBJ2-1; D uncertain. V was cut by 4 bases and J by 2 bases, with 6 bases left in between. The CDR3 sequence is 13 residues long. The V gene's germline CDR1 is MGHRA and CDR2 YSYEKL. The CDR3 bases are TGCGCCAGCAGCCTGTTACCCTACAATGAGCAGTTCTTC. It encodes CASSLLPYNEQFF.